This T cell receptor (beta chain) was captured by sequencing in a study of T cells after posttransplantation cyclophosphamide. This clone was seen repeatedly, ten times or more. The antigen is unknown. Libraries were prepared by immunoSEQ multiplex PCR; TCRdb keeps only in-frame clonotypes and omits some of them. Singletons are absent from the sample, which has 30,000 to 35,000 clones. Notes on the study in general: Blood and skin or GI T cell repertoires showed limited TRB overlap.

This receptor was taken from a woman aged 50 to 60 in good health and a related stem cell transplant donor. The sample taken for sequencing was PBMCs.

The CDR3 sequence is CASSYLGVEEQFF. DNA for the CDR3: TGTGCCAGCAGTTACCTAGGGGTAGAAGAGCAGTTCTTC. This chain connects TRBV6-2 or TRBV6-3 to TRBJ2-1, with D perhaps matching TRBD1 (5 bases). CDR1 is MNHEY, CDR2 SVGEGT, per germline. This CDR3 spans 13 amino acids. With 2 bases removed from V and 10 bases from J, the gap between germline ends came to 12 bases.